Listed here are 14 T cell receptor beta chains from one sample, sequenced in a study of spatial heterogeneity in lung cancer. No antigen has been assigned to these receptors. One entry per CDR3 protein results from TCRdb running MiXCR on the 5' RACE reads. The sample includes over a thousand distinct CDR3 sequences, 8% to 10% of them seen just once. Time point meaning: sample taken at primary tumor resection. Findings and limits, study-wide: Tracking of tumor mutation counts was seen in expanded intratumoral alpha and beta TCR counts.

The input for sequencing was lung tumor tissue, taken at surgery. These receptors all come from a female donor with early-stage non-small cell lung cancer.

This clonotype was detected only a few times. The size of this beta chain means little, since it is a stray read in a library made for alpha chains. This chain connects TRBV6-1 to TRBJ2-7; tentatively, D is TRBD1 or TRBD2 (9 bases each). Trimming shortened V by 6 bases and J by 5 bases, and 23 bases separated the two germline ends. Germline values: CDR1 MNHNS, CDR2 SASEGT. This CDR3 spans 16 amino acids. The CDR3 bases are TGTGCCAGCAGCGGGACAGGGTTTAGCGGGAGTGACGAGCAGTACTTC. This encodes CASSGTGFSGSDEQYF.

Sample share makes this clonotype medium-sized. Within a library made for alpha chains, this beta chain is off target, and its count is uninformative. The rearrangement uses TRBV30 and TRBJ2-5; D is uncertain. V lost 3 bases to trimming and J lost 4 bases, with 6 bases between them. This CDR3 is 11 amino acids long. Looked up from germline, CDR1 is GTSNPN and CDR2 is SVGIG (reference sequence). CDR3 loop: CAWRSGETQYF. As DNA, the CDR3 is TGTGCCTGGAGGTCAGGAGAGACCCAGTACTTC. Full variable domain (outside the CDR3, taken from reference TRBV30 and TRBJ2-5): SQTIHQWPATLVQPVGSPLSLECTVEGTSNPNLYWYRQAAGRGLQLLFYSVGIGQISSEVPQNLSASRPQDRQFILSSKKLLLSDSGFYLCAWRSGETQYFGPGTRLLVL.

Within the sample, this clonotype is large (0.1 to 1%). Since it is a stray read in a library aimed at alpha chains, this beta chain has a size that is not meaningful. The chain links TRBV7-2 to TRBJ2-1, with 7 bases matching TRBD2. With 1 base clipped from V and 2 bases from J, the junction kept 5 bases outside the gene matches. The CDR3 contains 16 residues. Germline CDR1 and CDR2: SGHTA and FQGNSA. CDR3 sequence: CASSLGSSGTYNEQFF. The CDR3 DNA follows: TGTGCCAGCAGCTTAGGGTCTAGCGGAACCTACAATGAGCAGTTCTTC.

By proportion, this clonotype is medium-sized. Since the library was made to target alpha chains, this beta chain is a stray read and its abundance is not meaningful. The rearrangement joins TRBV7-2 to TRBJ1-6; the match to TRBD1 covers 7 bases. Germline loops: CDR1 SGHTA, CDR2 FQGNSA. This CDR3 is built from 16 residues. V lost 0 bases, J lost 10 bases, and 9 bases stayed unmatched. DNA of the CDR3: TGTGCCAGCAGCTTAGCGCGACAGGGTGTAGGGTCACCCCTCCACTTT. This encodes CASSLARQGVGSPLHF.

By sample fraction, this clonotype is large. This beta chain is a stray read from a library made for alpha chains; its abundance is not meaningful. The chain recombines TRBV13 with TRBJ2-7; D is unclear. V was cut by 5 bases and J by 4 bases, with 21 bases left in between. The germline gives CDR1 PRHDT, CDR2 FYEKMQ (reference sequence). This CDR3 is 16 amino acids long. This CDR3 is CASSQLKLMGLYEQYF. The CDR3 region has the DNA TGTGCCAGCAGCCAATTGAAACTAATGGGTCTATACGAGCAGTACTTC.

This clonotype is labeled as medium-sized. This beta chain is off target for a library built for alpha chains, so its abundance means little. This sequence joins TRBV6-2 or TRBV6-3 and TRBJ1-1; D possibly corresponds to TRBD1 (6 bases). CDR3 length equals 15 residues. V lost 0 bases to trimming and J lost 7 bases, with 15 bases between them. The V gene's germline CDR1 is MNHEY and CDR2 SVGEGT. The CDR3 reads CASSYSAAGAIEAFF. In nucleotides, the CDR3 is TGTGCCAGCAGTTACTCGGCAGCAGGGGCCATTGAAGCTTTCTTT.

By proportion, this clonotype is large. This beta chain came through as a stray read in a library set up for alpha chains, and its size says little. The chain is built from TRBV4-3 and TRBJ2-3; TRBD2 might be the D (6 bases). V lost 4 bases, J lost 4 bases, and 12 bases lay in between. This CDR3 is built from 14 residues. CDR1 LGHNA and CDR2 YSLEER come from the germline V gene. CDR3 amino acids: CASSREGGADTQYF. CDR3 bases: TGCGCCAGCAGCCGAGAGGGCGGGGCAGATACGCAGTATTTT.

This clonotype ranks as medium-sized. This beta chain appears as a stray read in a library generated for alpha chains; its size is not informative. This rearrangement joins TRBV20-1 to TRBJ2-7; D is perhaps TRBD1 (5 bases). From germline, CDR1 is DFQATT and CDR2 SNEGSKA (reference sequence). CDR3 size: 11 residues. V lost 6 bases and J lost 4, with 10 bases in between. Here the CDR3 DNA reads TGCAGTGCCAGGGTTACATACGAGCAGTACTTC. This codes for CSARVTYEQYF.

About this clonotype itself: A much larger clone sits a single nucleotide away, making a read error possible. This beta chain is an unintended read in a library built for alpha chains; its size means little. The rearrangement uses TRBV29-1 and TRBJ2-7, with 7 bases fitting TRBD1. Germline V CDR1 and CDR2: SQVTM, ANQGSEA. With 7 bases clipped from V and 5 bases from J, the junction kept 8 bases outside the gene matches. The CDR3 is 12 residues long. The CDR3 DNA follows: TGCAGCGCTGGGACAGTGTATAACGAGCAGTACTTC. This encodes CSAGTVYNEQYF.

By proportion, this clonotype is medium-sized. In a library made to pick up alpha chains, this beta chain is a stray read with a size that means little. This chain uses TRBV5-1 with TRBJ2-7, with D perhaps matching TRBD1 (6 bases). Per germline, CDR1 SGHRS and CDR2 YFSETQ. With 0 bases removed from V and 1 base from J, the gap between germline ends came to 14 bases. This CDR3 has 16 amino acids. CDR3 region: CASSLGGSGQSYEQYF. DNA for the CDR3: TGCGCCAGCAGCTTGGGAGGGTCGGGACAATCCTACGAGCAGTACTTC.

Comments on this clonotype: This beta chain is off target for a library built for alpha chains, so its abundance means little. The chain is built from TRBV7-8 and TRBJ1-1; possibly TRBD1 for D (6 bases). Trimming left V 1 base short and J 5 bases short, with 11 bases between. Per germline, CDR1 SGHVS and CDR2 FQNEAQ. This CDR3 is 14 amino acids long. CDR3 bases: TGTGCCAGCAGCTTAGACAGGGTTCGAACTGAAGCTTTCTTT. Encoded protein: CASSLDRVRTEAFF.

In this sample, this clonotype is large. Since it is a stray read in a library aimed at alpha chains, this beta chain has a size that is not meaningful. This chain uses TRBV7-2 with TRBJ2-1, with 13 bases fitting TRBD2. Germline lookup yields CDR1 SGHTA and CDR2 FQGNSA. The V gene end was trimmed by 5 bases and the J gene end by 6 bases; junction bases not matched to a gene: 4. This CDR3 spans 15 amino acids. The CDR3 DNA sequence: TGTGCCAGCAGCCCCGGACTAGCGGGGGCCAATGAGCAGTTCTTC. Amino acids: CASSPGLAGANEQFF.

With respect to this clonotype: This beta chain is an off-target read within a library intended for alpha chains, so its frequency means little. J is TRBJ2-2 and V is TRBV7-3, with D hard to call. This CDR3 has 13 residues. CDR1 SGHTA and CDR2 FQGTGA come from the germline V gene. Deletions cut 4 bases from V and 4 bases from J, with 7 bases between. CDR3 sequence: CASSSSATGELFF. CDR3 nucleotide sequence: TGTGCCAGCAGCTCGTCGGCCACCGGGGAGCTGTTTTTT.

This clonotype ranks as medium-sized. For a library built for alpha chains, this beta chain is a stray read; little rests on its size. V gene TRBV6-2 or TRBV6-3 combines with J gene TRBJ2-1, with 13 bases aligning to TRBD2. The CDR3 runs 17 residues. After removal of 2 bases from V and 7 bases from J, the junction contained 8 bases not matched to a gene. Germline assignment: CDR1 MNHEY and CDR2 SVGEGT. CDR3 DNA: TGTGCCAGCAGTTACGAACGACTAGCGGGAGGAGGTAATGAGCAGTTCTTC. The encoded protein is CASSYERLAGGGNEQFF.